Each of the 12 T cell receptor beta chains below was sequenced from the same sample in a study of early stage breast cancer tumors. Method: immunoSEQ multiplex PCR; TCRdb's copy keeps in-frame clones and lacks some. The repertoire consists of tens of thousands of clones, with 85% to 95% occurring once and the leading ten covering roughly 5%. The sequencing sample was made of blood. The receptors here all came from a person between 65 and 79 years old with breast cancer.

V and J are TRBV6-5 and TRBJ1-1, with 7 positions matching TRBD1. This CDR3 contains 14 residues. Germline loops: CDR1 MNHEY, CDR2 SVGAGI. J was trimmed by 8 bases and V by 5 bases; bases with no gene match: 11. CDR3 DNA: TGTGCCAGCAGTAGGGAGACAGGGCATACCGAAGCTTTCTTT. Its translation: CASSRETGHTEAFF.

In its sample, this clone was seen a few times. This rearrangement joins TRBV27 to TRBJ2-7; D is perhaps TRBD2 (5 bases). Per the germline V gene, CDR1 is MNHEY and CDR2 is SMNVEV (reference sequence). CDR3 length: 14 amino acids. V was cut by 2 bases and J by 7 bases, with 15 bases left in between. The CDR3 nucleotides read TGTGCCAGCAGTTTAGACCGCGGAACGGGGGAGCAGTACTTC. Translated, it gives CASSLDRGTGEQYF.

This rearrangement joins TRBV7-9 to TRBJ2-4, with a possible D match to TRBD1 (5 bases). This CDR3 spans 12 amino acids. V lost 8 bases to trimming and J lost 8 bases, with 13 bases between them. Germline V CDR1 and CDR2: SEHNR, FQNEAQ (reference sequence). The CDR3 nucleotides are TGTGCCAGCTCCACAGGCGAGTACATTCAGTACTTC. Translating it yields CASSTGEYIQYF.

The chain is built from TRBV2 and TRBJ1-1; D perhaps matches TRBD1 (5 bases). From germline, CDR1 is SNHLY and CDR2 FYNNEI. Trimming cost V 7 bases and J 0 bases, with 12 bases left between them. The CDR3 has 14 amino acids. The CDR3, as DNA: TGTGCCAGCATTCGTTTGACAGTGAACACTGAAGCTTTCTTT. This encodes CASIRLTVNTEAFF.

The chain is built from TRBV7-9 and TRBJ2-1; D is undetermined. Germline CDR1 SEHNR, CDR2 FQNEAQ (reference sequence). This CDR3 has 17 amino acids. V lost 5 bases and J lost 0, with 17 bases in between. In nucleotides, the CDR3 is TGTGCCAGCAGCCGACAAGTATCTCTGATCTCCTACAATGAGCAGTTCTTC. This translates into CASSRQVSLISYNEQFF. The variable domain in full, with the rest retrieved from reference TRBV7-9 and TRBJ2-1, is DTGVSQNPRHKITKRGQNVTFRCDPISEHNRLYWYRQTLGQGPEFLTYFQNEAQLEKSRLLSDRFSAERPKGSFSTLEIQRTEQGDSAMYLCASSRQVSLISYNEQFFGPGTRLTVL.

The CDR3 DNA is TGTGCCAGCACTCCCGGGACAGGGGGTAATACGCAGTATTTT. This encodes CASTPGTGGNTQYF. This rearrangement joins TRBV2 to TRBJ2-3; 11 bases line up with TRBD1. Looked up from germline, CDR1 is SNHLY and CDR2 is FYNNEI. The CDR3 is 14 residues long. J gave up 7 bases and V 7 bases, and 7 bases lay outside the gene matches. The full variable domain, in which reference TRBV2 and TRBJ2-3 provide the parts outside the CDR3, is EPEVTQTPSHQVTQMGQEVILRCVPISNHLYFYWYRQILGQKVEFLVSFYNNEISEKSEIFDDQFSVERPDGSNFTLKIRSTKLEDSAMYFCASTPGTGGNTQYFGPGTRLTVL.

The chain combines TRBV9 with TRBJ2-3; D gene unclear. V was shortened by 3 bases and J by 7 bases, with 12 bases between the two germline ends. Looked up from germline, CDR1 is SGDLS and CDR2 is YYNGEE. The CDR3 has 13 residues. CDR3 DNA sequence: TGTGCCAGCAGCGCCCAACACCACAATACGCAGTATTTT. Its translation is CASSAQHHNTQYF.

The chain combines TRBV27 with TRBJ2-5; 7 positions match TRBD2. Germline V gene sequence: CDR1 MNHEY, CDR2 SMNVEV (reference sequence). The CDR3 consists of 16 residues. Trimming at V came to 1 base and at J to 5 bases, leaving 10 bases not matched to a gene. The CDR3 nucleotides read TGTGCCAGCAGTTTATATTTGGGGGGAGGGTCGGAGACCCAGTACTTC. Protein sequence: CASSLYLGGGSETQYF.

The V and J genes are TRBV6-5 and TRBJ1-1, with D possibly TRBD1 on 6 matching bases. Between the trimmed V and J ends, which lost 7 bases and 5 bases, there was a span of 14 bases. This CDR3 region has 13 residues. Germline-derived CDR1 and CDR2 are MNHEY and SVGAGI. The CDR3 bases are TGTGCCAGCACCGTTACAGGGACGACTGAAGCTTTCTTT. This sequence encodes CASTVTGTTEAFF.

V is TRBV6-5 and J is TRBJ2-3, with 8 nucleotides matching TRBD2. The CDR3 has 15 amino acids. The J segment lost 0 bases and the V segment lost 4 bases, leaving 3 bases of the junction unmatched. Germline V CDR1 and CDR2: MNHEY, SVGAGI. CDR3 in amino acids: CASSSTSGSTDTQYF. CDR3 DNA: TGTGCCAGCAGTTCCACTAGCGGTAGCACAGATACGCAGTATTTT.

This chain uses TRBV28 with TRBJ1-6; the match to TRBD1 covers 8 bases. V lost 6 bases and J lost 10; bases outside the gene matches: 17. The CDR3 spans 17 residues. The germline gives CDR1 MDHEN, CDR2 SYDVKM. The CDR3 DNA follows: TGTGCCAGCAGCCTCCCGGCCGCAGGGGGCGGTCGGTCACCCCTCCACTTT. It translates to CASSLPAAGGGRSPLHF.

CDR3 sequence (DNA): TGTGCCTGGAGTGTACAGGAAGCTCCCCAGTACTTC. Encoded protein: CAWSVQEAPQYF. This sequence joins TRBV30 and TRBJ2-5, with D perhaps TRBD1 (5 bases). The CDR3 is 12 residues long. V dropped 0 bases and J dropped 9 bases, with 11 bases sitting between them. Germline V CDR1 and CDR2: GTSNPN, SVGIG (reference sequence).